This T cell receptor (beta chain) stems from a study of CD8 T cells in Susac syndrome. Study at large: When blood was collected, patients with Susac syndrome were therapy-naive, were taking corticosteroids, or were receiving intravenous immunoglobulin alone.

Per germline, CDR1 LGHDT and CDR2 YNNKEL (reference sequence). This CDR3 has 15 amino acids. V lost 5 bases and J lost 8; bases outside the gene matches: 8. Random-hexamer reverse transcription was applied to roughly 0.5 to 1 ug RNA. Amplification of TCR beta CDR3 used immunoSEQ multiplex PCR across 54 Vbeta and 13 Jbeta. TCRdb re-analysed the immunoSEQ multiplex PCR reads in MiXCR, keeping a single row per CDR3 protein. Of 150,000 or so distinct CDR3 sequences in the sample, approximately 95% were seen once. Sequencing targeted TCR beta in blood CD8+ and CD4+ T cells. The Susac syndrome patients fit the recently defined diagnostic criteria for definite or probable disease.

Sequenced: CD4+ T cells from PBMCs. The receptor was isolated from a human donor with Susac syndrome. This rearrangement joins TRBV3-1 to TRBJ1-4; 10 bases are shared with TRBD1. The DNA for the CDR3 is TGTGCCAGCAGCGCTACCGGGACAGGGGTGGAAAAACTGTTTTTT. Translation gives CASSATGTGVEKLFF.